Presented here are 12 T cell receptor beta chains from one specimen sequenced in a study of CD8+ T cells in alopecia areata. It was cDNA, reverse transcribed from extracted RNA, that served as the sequencing template. Some clones are missing from TCRdb's copy, which holds only in-frame ones; the method was immunoSEQ multiplex PCR. The data show some 210,000 clones, 57% seen once. Here the sequenced sample was CD4+ T cells sorted from blood, taken at week 0. The receptor source for this set is a human donor with alopecia areata.

CDR3 region: CACPGKNTEAFF. In DNA form, the CDR3 reads TGTGCCTGTCCAGGCAAGAACACTGAAGCTTTCTTT. The rearrangement joins TRBV30 to TRBJ1-1; no firm D call. The length of the CDR3 is 12 residues. Germline loops: CDR1 GTSNPN, CDR2 SVGIG (reference sequence). The V and J ends lost 6 bases and 1 base respectively, with 9 bases between them.

This clone was detected a few times. V and J are TRBV19 and TRBJ1-5; 7 bases fit TRBD1. After removal of 7 bases from V and 2 bases from J, the junction contained 8 bases not matched to a gene. This CDR3 comprises 15 residues. Per germline, CDR1 LNHDA and CDR2 SQIVND (reference sequence). CDR3 bases: TGTGCCAGTACCGACCGGGACAGTCGCAATCAGCCCCAGCATTTT. Protein: CASTDRDSRNQPQHF.

V usage is TRBV19 and J usage is TRBJ2-4; weak D call: TRBD2 (6 bases). Germline CDR1 is LNHDA and CDR2 is SQIVND (reference sequence). Trimming took off 3 bases at V and 0 bases at J, with 12 bases between the two ends. This CDR3 has 16 residues. This chain's CDR3 is CASSIARGVAKNIQYF. The CDR3 bases are TGTGCCAGTAGTATCGCCCGCGGGGTAGCCAAAAACATTCAGTACTTC.

The chain carries TRBV19 and TRBJ1-2, with D possibly TRBD1 on 6 matching bases. The length of the CDR3 is 13 residues. Germline V CDR1 and CDR2: LNHDA, SQIVND (reference sequence). V lost 3 bases and J lost 4, with 9 bases in between. CDR3 region: CASSIQGSYGYTF. In nucleotides, the CDR3 is TGTGCCAGTAGTATCCAGGGGAGCTATGGCTACACCTTC.

This clone was observed a handful of times. DNA for the CDR3: TGCGCCAGCAGCAAAGACAGGGTCCTGCGATCTTCTTATGGCTACACCTTC. This gives the protein CASSKDRVLRSSYGYTF. This chain links TRBV5-1 with TRBJ1-2, with 7 bases aligning to TRBD1. The CDR3 spans 17 residues. The V segment lost 4 bases and the J segment 5 bases; nucleotides outside the gene matches: 17. Germline CDR1 is SGHRS and CDR2 is YFSETQ.

This clone was picked up a small number of times. CDR3 loop: CASSEREVGEQYF. CDR3 coding DNA: TGTGCCAGCAGTGAACGGGAGGTAGGCGAGCAGTACTTC. The V call is TRBV6-1, the J call TRBJ2-7, with 7 nucleotides matching TRBD2. CDR3 size: 13 residues. The J segment lost 6 bases and the V segment lost 2 bases, leaving 4 bases of the junction unmatched. CDR1 and CDR2 from the germline V gene are MNHNS and SASEGT.

The chain combines TRBV27 with TRBJ1-5, with a weak D call TRBD1 (6 bases). V lost 4 bases and J 6 bases, leaving 25 bases between the germline ends. Germline V gene sequence: CDR1 MNHEY, CDR2 SMNVEV (reference sequence). The CDR3 length is 18 residues. The CDR3 coding sequence is TGTGCCAGCAGTTCCCGTGCCAACCTCCGGGACAATCGTCAGCCCCAGCATTTT. It codes for CASSSRANLRDNRQPQHF.

This rearrangement joins TRBV2 to TRBJ2-1, with no clear D. CDR3 length equals 13 residues. Germline V gene lookup returns CDR1 SNHLY and CDR2 FYNNEI. V lost 2 bases and J 5 bases, leaving 7 bases between the germline ends. The CDR3 DNA reads as TGTGCCAGCAGTGAACAGAAGAACAATGAGCAGTTCTTC. It is translated as CASSEQKNNEQFF.

Concerning this clone: This likely stems from a read error, as it lies one base from a far larger clone. The genes are TRBV5-6 and TRBJ2-7, with 9 bases matching TRBD2. There are 14 residues in the CDR3. CDR1 SGHDT and CDR2 YYEEEE come from the germline V gene. With V trimmed by 2 bases and J by 3 bases, 3 bases remained unmatched. CDR3 loop: CASSFGGGDYEQYF. Here the CDR3 DNA reads TGTGCCAGCAGCTTCGGCGGGGGGGACTACGAGCAGTACTTC. Supplemented by reference TRBV5-6 and TRBJ2-7, the full variable domain reads DAGVTQSPTHLIKTRGQQVTLRCSPKSGHDTVSWYQQALGQGPQFIFQYYEEEERQRGNFPDRFSGHQFPNYSSELNVNALLLGDSALYLCASSFGGGDYEQYFGPGTRLTVT.

The chain employs TRBV7-9 and TRBJ1-1; D ambiguous. Germline CDR1 reads SEHNR; CDR2 reads FQNEAQ (reference sequence). Trimming left V 1 base short and J 1 base short, with 10 bases between. This CDR3 region has 15 residues. CDR3 loop: CASSLGTTKNTEAFF. In nucleotides, the CDR3 is TGTGCCAGCAGCTTAGGGACTACCAAGAACACTGAAGCTTTCTTT.

The rearrangement joins TRBV6-6 to TRBJ2-6; the D is unclear. The CDR3 consists of 12 residues. V was shortened by 8 bases and J by 0 bases, with 2 bases between the two germline ends. Germline V gives CDR1 MNHNY, CDR2 SVGAGI (reference sequence). Here the CDR3 DNA reads TGTGCCAGCCGCTCTGGGGCCAACGTCCTGACTTTC. Protein product: CASRSGANVLTF.

This rearrangement joins TRBV30 to TRBJ2-7; 8 positions match TRBD2. This CDR3 comprises 15 residues. CDR1 is GTSNPN, CDR2 SVGIG, per germline (reference sequence). With V trimmed by 0 bases and J by 1 base, 5 bases remained unmatched. Here the CDR3 DNA reads TGTGCCTGGAGTGTACAAGCGGGAGTATCCTACGAGCAGTACTTC. The encoded protein is CAWSVQAGVSYEQYF.